This entry lists 26 T cell receptor beta chains sequenced from one sample in a study of blood T cells in healthy people across ages. A sample-barcoded 5' primer and a J-beta primer mix were used in a second PCR of roughly 6 to 11 cycles. TCRdb processed the 5' RACE reads anew with MiXCR; each CDR3 protein has one entry. The repertoire consists of about 1.5 million distinct CDR3 sequences, with approximately 43% occurring once and the leading ten covering 4%. Input material: blood. The receptors come from a woman between 18 and 30 years old in good health.

This clonotype was detected a few times. V usage is TRBV7-2 and J usage is TRBJ2-1; 7 positions match TRBD1. This CDR3 contains 14 residues. The trim removed 5 bases at V and 1 base at J, leaving 2 bases unmatched. Germline loops: CDR1 SGHTA, CDR2 FQGNSA. CDR3 nucleotides: TGTGCCAGCAGCAACAGGGGTTCCTACAATGAGCAGTTCTTC. As protein: CASSNRGSYNEQFF.

In its sample, this clonotype was seen a few times. J is TRBJ2-5 and V is TRBV12-3 or TRBV12-4; TRBD2 agrees at 7 bases. This CDR3 is built from 14 residues. The V segment lost 4 bases and the J segment 4 bases; nucleotides outside the gene matches: 6. CDR3 DNA sequence: TGTGCCAGCAGTTATGGCGGGAGAGGAGAGACCCAGTACTTC. This sequence encodes CASSYGGRGETQYF.

The V and J genes are TRBV12-3 or TRBV12-4 and TRBJ2-7; 9 bases map to TRBD1. This CDR3 spans 15 amino acids. Trimming took 5 bases from V and 3 from J; bases not matched to a gene: 8. CDR3 region: CASSQGTGISYEQYF. CDR3 nucleotide sequence: TGTGCCAGCAGTCAAGGGACAGGGATTAGCTACGAGCAGTACTTC.

The chain is built from TRBV20-1 and TRBJ1-1; D is perhaps TRBD1 (6 bases). CDR3 length: 15 residues. Trimming removed 1 base from V and 3 bases from J, with 15 bases in between. Looked up from germline, CDR1 is DFQATT and CDR2 is SNEGSKA (reference sequence). The CDR3 loop is CSARGQQGLHTEAFF. CDR3 nucleotide sequence: TGCAGTGCTAGAGGCCAACAGGGCTTGCACACTGAAGCTTTCTTT.

This clonotype was counted only a few times. DNA for the CDR3: TGCAGCGTTGGGACAGGGGTGTATAGCACAGATACGCAGTATTTT. This sequence encodes CSVGTGVYSTDTQYF. The J gene is TRBJ2-3, the V gene TRBV29-1; TRBD1 agrees at 9 bases. V dropped 4 bases and J dropped 0; count of bases not matched to a gene: 5. The germline V gene encodes CDR1 SQVTM and CDR2 ANQGSEA. The length of the CDR3 is 15 residues.

The CDR3 DNA sequence: TGCGCCAGCAGCCAAGAAATTTGGGGAACTCTCCAAGAGACCCAGTACTTC. Translated: CASSQEIWGTLQETQYF. The V call is TRBV4-3, the J call TRBJ2-5; D unresolved. The CDR3 sequence is 17 residues long. V lost 0 bases, J lost 1 base, and 15 bases lay in between. Germline CDR1 LGHNA, CDR2 YSLEER.

A few counts support this clonotype. The V gene is TRBV4-3, the J gene TRBJ1-2, with D unresolved. V lost 0 bases and J 2 bases, leaving 10 bases between the germline ends. CDR3 length: 15 amino acids. CDR1 LGHNA and CDR2 YSLEER come from the germline V gene. CDR3 in amino acids: CASSQDGPGNYGYTF. For the CDR3, the DNA is TGCGCCAGCAGCCAAGATGGTCCGGGAAACTATGGCTACACCTTC.

The chain is built from TRBV24-1 and TRBJ2-3, with D tentatively TRBD2 (5 bases). V was pared by 4 bases and J by 1 base, with 11 bases between. CDR1 KGHDR and CDR2 SFDVKD come from the germline V gene. The CDR3 sequence is 15 residues long. The CDR3 sequence: CATSEDVGGTDTQYF. The CDR3 bases are TGTGCCACCAGTGAGGACGTGGGAGGCACAGATACGCAGTATTTT.

This chain connects TRBV20-1 to TRBJ2-1; 10 nucleotides align to TRBD2. The germline V gene has CDR1 DFQATT and CDR2 SNEGSKA (reference sequence). This CDR3 region has 13 residues. Germline trimming cut 6 bases from V and 10 bases from J; bases unmatched to any gene: 9. CDR3 sequence (DNA): TGCAGTGCCCCTAAGCGGGAGGGCCTCGAGCAGTTCTTC. Its protein is CSAPKREGLEQFF.

As DNA, the CDR3 is TGCAGTGCCCGGAAGGCGAGACAGGGATCCCAAGAGACCCAGTACTTC. Its protein product is CSARKARQGSQETQYF. V gene TRBV20-1 combines with J gene TRBJ2-5; TRBD1 matches 7 bases. Unmatched junction bases numbered 14, after V lost 6 bases and J lost 1 base. Germline assignment: CDR1 DFQATT and CDR2 SNEGSKA (reference sequence). The CDR3 has 16 amino acids.

This clonotype was found a few times. This chain connects TRBV11-2 to TRBJ2-1; D remains ambiguous. V dropped 5 bases and J dropped 9 bases, with 11 bases sitting between them. Germline CDR1 is SGHAT and CDR2 is FQNNGV. There are 12 residues in the CDR3. Here the CDR3 DNA reads TGTGCCAGCAGCCCTTCCCTCGGTGAGCAGTTCTTC. This gives the protein CASSPSLGEQFF.

The chain joins TRBV5-1 to TRBJ1-1; weak D call: TRBD1 (6 bases). The CDR3 is made up of 16 amino acids. Deletions cut 2 bases from V and 5 bases from J, with 19 bases between. CDR1 and CDR2 from the germline V gene are SGHRS and YFSETQ. The CDR3: CASSFQLRGLDTEAFF. The CDR3 DNA reads as TGCGCCAGCAGCTTCCAACTCAGGGGATTGGATACTGAAGCTTTCTTT. Full variable domain (missing parts from reference TRBV5-1 and TRBJ1-1): KAGVTQTPRYLIKTRGQQVTLSCSPISGHRSVSWYQQTPGQGLQFLFEYFSETQRNKGNFPGRFSGRQFSNSRSEMNVSTLELGDSALYLCASSFQLRGLDTEAFFGQGTRLTVV.

This chain links TRBV18 with TRBJ2-3; 8 positions agree with TRBD2. The germline V gene has CDR1 KGHSH and CDR2 LQKENI. This CDR3 is built from 17 residues. J was trimmed by 4 bases and V by 6 bases; bases with no gene match: 15. CDR3 nucleotide sequence: TGTGCCAGCTCCCGTCAGCGTACTAGCGGCACGGCAGATACGCAGTATTTT. It yields the protein CASSRQRTSGTADTQYF. Filled out from reference TRBV18 and TRBJ2-3, the complete variable domain reads NAGVMQNPRHLVRRRGQEARLRCSPMKGHSHVYWYRQLPEEGLKFMVYLQKENIIDESGMPKERFSAEFPKEGPSILRIQQVVRGDSAAYFCASSRQRTSGTADTQYFGPGTRLTVL.

Comments on this clonotype: The germline gene is not matched at one end of the junction; a read error may be the cause. The chain combines TRBV18 with TRBJ2-5, with D hard to call. Looked up from germline, CDR1 is KGHSH and CDR2 is LQKENI. CDR3 length equals 12 residues. The chain's CDR3 is CASAPEQETQYF. DNA of the CDR3: TGTGCCAGCGCACCCGAGCAAGAGACCCAGTACTTC.

This clonotype was seen more than once but under ten times. The CDR3 DNA sequence: TGTGCCAGCGCCTCCGGGATCTCCTACGAGCAGTACTTC. Its translation: CASASGISYEQYF. The chain is built from TRBV6-5 and TRBJ2-7, with a possible D match to TRBD2 (5 bases). The CDR3 has 13 residues. CDR1 MNHEY and CDR2 SVGAGI come from the germline V gene. V dropped 8 bases and J dropped 0 bases, with 11 bases sitting between them.

The CDR3 region has the DNA TGTGCCAGCAGTAGAAGGCAGGAATCAGATACGCAGTATTTT. Translating gives CASSRRQESDTQYF. This chain joins TRBV6-2 or TRBV6-3 and TRBJ2-3; no definite D call. The CDR3 has 14 amino acids. V was cut by 5 bases and J by 4 bases, with 13 bases left in between. Germline values: CDR1 MNHEY, CDR2 SVGEGT.

This clonotype was found a few times. The chain carries TRBV20-1 and TRBJ1-5; TRBD1 agrees at 9 bases. Trimming removed 3 bases from V and 2 bases from J; junction bases left unmatched: 5. Germline V CDR1 and CDR2: DFQATT, SNEGSKA (reference sequence). This CDR3 region has 15 residues. CDR3 sequence: CSARTGGGGNQPQHF. CDR3 DNA: TGCAGTGCTAGGACAGGGGGAGGAGGCAATCAGCCCCAGCATTTT.

This clonotype was seen only a few times. DNA for the CDR3: TGTGCCAGCAGTGAAAGGGACAGGGCTTTATGGGGTGGTACGCAGTATTTT. Protein sequence: CASSERDRALWGGTQYF. This chain connects TRBV2 to TRBJ2-3, with TRBD1 matching 9 bases. There are 17 residues in the CDR3. The germline CDR1 and CDR2 sequences are SNHLY and FYNNEI. V was clipped by 2 bases and J by 8 bases; unmatched bases: 14.

For this clonotype: Its ends do not fully match the called genes, so a read error is possible. This chain uses TRBV7-2 with TRBJ2-1, with a possible D match to TRBD1 (6 bases). CDR1 is SGHTA, CDR2 FQGNSA, per germline. CDR3 length: 16 residues. CDR3 amino acids: CASSLATGSSYNERFF. The CDR3 nucleotides are TGTGCCAGCAGCTTAGCGACAGGTAGCTCCTACAATGAGCGGTTCTTC.

The genes are TRBV28 and TRBJ1-2; no clear D gene. The V gene lost 2 bases and the J gene lost 3 bases, with 10 bases spanning the gap. The CDR3 is 14 residues long. The germline V gene encodes CDR1 MDHEN and CDR2 SYDVKM. CDR3 amino acids: CASSLRGSHYGYTF. The CDR3, as DNA: TGTGCCAGCAGTTTACGGGGTTCCCACTATGGCTACACCTTC.

The V call is TRBV6-1, the J call TRBJ2-7; D is unclear. Germline CDR1 MNHNS, CDR2 SASEGT. This CDR3 is built from 13 residues. Trimming removed 2 bases at V and 5 bases at J, with 10 bases between. This CDR3 reads CASSEYGPDEQYF. The CDR3 DNA follows: TGTGCCAGCAGTGAATACGGTCCCGACGAGCAGTACTTC.

This clonotype was picked up a small number of times. The chain links TRBV7-2 to TRBJ1-1; no reliable D call. The length of the CDR3 is 14 residues. Germline CDR1 is SGHTA and CDR2 is FQGNSA. Trimming pared 7 bases from V and 3 bases from J, leaving 15 bases between. This CDR3 reads CASTTVGWDTEAFF. Written as DNA, the CDR3 is TGTGCCAGCACCACGGTGGGGTGGGACACTGAAGCTTTCTTT.

The chain joins TRBV20-1 to TRBJ2-3; D is uncertain. The germline V gene has CDR1 DFQATT and CDR2 SNEGSKA (reference sequence). The CDR3 is 15 residues long. Trimming shortened V by 0 bases and J by 4 bases, and 14 bases separated the two germline ends. The CDR3 DNA reads TGCAGTGCTAGAGATCCCAGGCAGCCGGCAGATACGCAGTATTTT. It codes for CSARDPRQPADTQYF.

This clonotype was picked up a small number of times. The chain carries TRBV6-2 or TRBV6-3 and TRBJ2-4; tentatively, D is TRBD1 (6 bases). The CDR3 spans 16 residues. Trimming pared 5 bases from V and 2 bases from J, leaving 16 bases between. The V gene's germline CDR1 is MNHEY and CDR2 SVGEGT. This CDR3 reads CASSRYYREPKNIQYF. The DNA of the CDR3 is TGTGCCAGCAGTCGATATTACAGGGAACCCAAAAACATTCAGTACTTC.

V and J are TRBV20-1 and TRBJ1-2; the D is unclear. From germline, CDR1 is DFQATT and CDR2 SNEGSKA (reference sequence). V gave up 3 bases and J gave up 3 bases, with 11 bases separating them. The CDR3 spans 13 residues. The CDR3 DNA follows: TGCAGTGCTAGCGACCAGGCTGACTATGGCTACACCTTC. Its translation: CSASDQADYGYTF.

This rearrangement joins TRBV28 to TRBJ2-2; the match to TRBD1 covers 9 bases. Germline V gene lookup returns CDR1 MDHEN and CDR2 SYDVKM. Trimming took 5 bases from V and 5 from J; bases not matched to a gene: 12. The CDR3 has 17 residues. For the CDR3, the DNA is TGTGCCAGCAGTAGCTCCGGGACAGGGTCGGGAACCGGGGAGCTGTTTTTT. It translates to CASSSSGTGSGTGELFF.